One and the same sample provided the 18 T cell receptor beta chains below, sequenced in a study of T cells in women clearing cervical HPV infection. TCRdb's table, derived via immunoSEQ multiplex PCR, lists solely in-frame clones and lacks some. This sample's table has some 16,000 clones. Sequences were obtained from blood buffy coat. All receptors derive from a woman aged 18 to 75 with a cervical HPV16 infection that either progressed to CIN3+ or cleared (not recorded which).

A note on this clone: The sequence runs out 3 residues before the end of the CDR3; the remainder is reconstructed from the germline J gene. The rearrangement uses TRBV7-2 and TRBJ2-7; possibly TRBD2 for D (6 bases). The CDR3 runs 17 residues. V lost 0 bases, J lost 3 bases, and 18 bases lay in between. Looked up from germline, CDR1 is SGHTA and CDR2 is FQGNSA. The DNA read from the CDR3 is TGTGCCAGCAGCTTAGCCCCGGGACTGCACCGGCTCTACGAG. Translating gives CASSLAPGLHRLYE. The whole CDR3 protein is CASSLAPGLHRLYEQYF.

Points on this clone: The read ends 3 residues shy of where the CDR3 ends; the end is completed using the germline J gene. This chain joins TRBV11-2 and TRBJ1-1; 9 bases agree with TRBD1. Looked up from germline, CDR1 is SGHAT and CDR2 is FQNNGV. This CDR3 is built from 15 residues. The V and J ends lost 5 bases and 6 bases, in that order; junction bases with no gene match: 10. Partial CDR3 DNA: TGTGCCAGCAGCCTAAACAGGGGGCGCGGAGCTGAA. Its translation is CASSLNRGRGAE. The complete CDR3 sequence is CASSLNRGRGAEAFF.

Of note for this clone: The read ends 3 residues early relative to the CDR3; the germline J gene fills the gap. The chain uses TRBV20-1 and TRBJ2-5; D perhaps matches TRBD2 (7 bases). The germline V gene encodes CDR1 DFQATT and CDR2 SNEGSKA (reference sequence). The length of the CDR3 is 16 residues. The ends were cut back, 0 bases at V and 2 bases at J, with 16 bases in the middle. CDR3 in amino acids: CSARDRLRGAQETQYF. The CDR3 bases that were read are TGCAGTGCTAGAGATCGGCTTCGGGGGGCTCAAGAGACC.

By frequency, this clone is medium-sized. The read finishes 3 residues shy of the CDR3 end, and the germline J gene is used to complete it. The J gene is TRBJ2-7, the V gene TRBV2, with 7 bases fitting TRBD1. Germline CDR1 SNHLY, CDR2 FYNNEI. This CDR3 comprises 14 residues. The trim removed 8 bases at V and 2 bases at J, leaving 9 bases unmatched. The CDR3 sequence: CASGLEGAAYEQYF. CDR3 bases read: TGTGCCAGCGGGCTAGAGGGGGCCGCCTACGAG.

As regards this clone: The CDR3 end falls 3 residues outside the read, so it is completed with the germline J gene. J is TRBJ1-1 and V is TRBV20-1; perhaps TRBD1 as D (5 bases). CDR3 length: 14 amino acids. V lost 4 bases and J lost 3, with 15 bases in between. The germline V gene has CDR1 DFQATT and CDR2 SNEGSKA (reference sequence). The CDR3 spells CSATNQGVDTEAFF. The CDR3 DNA, read in part, is TGCAGTGCTACCAATCAGGGAGTAGACACTGAA.

As regards this clone: The CDR3 extends 3 residues past the end of the read, so its final part is completed from the germline J gene. J is TRBJ1-6 and V is TRBV23-1, with 7 positions matching TRBD1. TRBV23-1 is an open reading frame, and its role is uncertain. The V gene end was trimmed by 0 bases and the J gene end by 7 bases; junction bases not matched to a gene: 12. The CDR3 is 18 amino acids. CDR3 bases read: TGCGCCAGCAGTCAATCGGGTGTGCGACAGGGTTGGAATTCACCC. Protein: CASSQSGVRQGWNSP. The full CDR3 is CASSQSGVRQGWNSPLHF.

Points on this clone: Coverage ceases 3 residues before the CDR3 finishes, and the germline J gene fills in the end. The genes are TRBV7-9 and TRBJ2-7; 7 positions match TRBD1. V lost 4 bases, J lost 0 bases, and 6 bases stayed unmatched. The CDR3 is made up of 15 amino acids. Germline loops: CDR1 SEHNR, CDR2 FQNEAQ (reference sequence). The CDR3 loop is CASSSPGQASYEQYF. Partial CDR3 DNA: TGTGCCAGCAGCTCGCCCGGACAGGCCTCCTACGAG.

Points on this clone: From the germline J gene comes the end of the CDR3, since the read stops 3 residues before it. The chain carries TRBV12-3 or TRBV12-4 and TRBJ2-5; no reliable D call. V lost 6 bases to trimming and J lost 5 bases, with 16 bases between them. There are 14 residues in the CDR3. The part of the CDR3 DNA that was read is TGTGCCAGCAGCCAGACAAGGTTCCGGGAGACC. It specifies CASSQTRFRET. The whole CDR3 reads CASSQTRFRETQYF.

Regarding this clone: Sequencing ends 3 residues short of the CDR3 end; the germline J gene provides the rest. The rearrangement joins TRBV29-1 to TRBJ1-2; a weak D match, TRBD1 (5 bases). V lost 6 bases and J lost 1, with 21 bases in between. The CDR3 covers 16 residues. Germline loops: CDR1 SQVTM, CDR2 ANQGSEA. CDR3 region: CSVVKWFGTDNYGYTF. CDR3 bases read: TGCAGCGTCGTTAAATGGTTCGGGACTGATAACTATGGC.

On this clone itself: With the read ending 3 residues before the CDR3 end, the germline J gene is used to fill in that end. The chain joins TRBV2 to TRBJ1-6; D is unclear. V lost 6 bases and J lost 4, with 13 bases in between. The CDR3 loop spans 15 amino acids. The germline gives CDR1 SNHLY, CDR2 FYNNEI. This CDR3 reads CASSPPPQYNSPLHF. The CDR3 DNA, read in part, is TGTGCCAGCAGCCCCCCTCCACAATATAATTCACCC.

Note on this clone: The CDR3 extends 3 residues past the end of the read, so its final part is completed from the germline J gene. This chain joins TRBV7-8 and TRBJ2-7, with D possibly being TRBD1 (6 bases). Germline loops: CDR1 SGHVS, CDR2 FQNEAQ. The V gene lost 6 bases and the J gene lost 0 bases, with 12 bases spanning the gap. The CDR3 is made up of 14 amino acids. Partial CDR3 DNA: TGTGCCAGCAGTGAGGGGGTCTACTCCTACGAG. Its translation is CASSEGVYSYE. The full CDR3 protein is CASSEGVYSYEQYF.

A note on this clone: The sequenced fragment ends 3 residues before the CDR3 boundary, so the rest is inferred from the germline J gene. V usage is TRBV2 and J usage is TRBJ2-5; 8 nucleotides align to TRBD1. Germline CDR1 and CDR2: SNHLY and FYNNEI. The CDR3 is 14 amino acids. With V trimmed by 5 bases and J by 7 bases, 9 bases remained unmatched. CDR3 protein: CASSPRTGLGTQYF. The DNA read from the CDR3 is TGTGCCAGCAGTCCAAGGACAGGGCTGGGGACC. Drawing the rest from reference TRBV2 and TRBJ2-5, the complete variable domain is EPEVTQTPSHQVTQMGQEVILRCVPISNHLYFYWYRQILGQKVEFLVSFYNNEISEKSEIFDDQFSVERPDGSNFTLKIRSTKLEDSAMYFCASSPRTGLGTQYFGPGTRLLVL.

Worth noting for this clone: The CDR3 is cut off 3 residues early in the read; its end comes from the germline J gene. The rearrangement joins TRBV2 to TRBJ1-2; D is undetermined. The germline V gene encodes CDR1 SNHLY and CDR2 FYNNEI. V lost 4 bases to trimming and J lost 4 bases, with 7 bases between them. The length of the CDR3 is 12 residues. The CDR3 sequence: CASSGETYGYTF. CDR3 DNA (partial): TGTGCCAGCAGTGGCGAAACCTATGGC. Filled out from reference TRBV2 and TRBJ1-2, the complete variable domain reads EPEVTQTPSHQVTQMGQEVILRCVPISNHLYFYWYRQILGQKVEFLVSFYNNEISEKSEIFDDQFSVERPDGSNFTLKIRSTKLEDSAMYFCASSGETYGYTFGSGTRLTVV.

Turning to this clone: Sequencing ends 3 residues short of the CDR3 end; the germline J gene provides the rest. The chain links TRBV20-1 to TRBJ2-2; 8 bases fit TRBD1. The germline V gene has CDR1 DFQATT and CDR2 SNEGSKA (reference sequence). The CDR3 contains 15 residues. V lost 0 bases, J lost 6 bases, and 6 bases stayed unmatched. Partial CDR3 DNA: TGCAGTGCTAGAGATTGGCGGACAGGGTCCGGGGAG. Residues: CSARDWRTGSGE. The whole CDR3 is CSARDWRTGSGELFF.

Details on this clone: The read stops 3 residues short of the end of the CDR3; the missing end is completed from the germline J gene. The chain links TRBV5-1 to TRBJ2-7; possible D gene TRBD1, 5 bases. Germline V lookup: CDR1 SGHRS, CDR2 YFSETQ. CDR3 length: 15 residues. V shed 2 bases and J shed 3 bases, with 15 bases lying between them. The sequenced part of the CDR3 DNA is TGCGCCAGCAGCTTAGACCGACAGTTATTCTACGAG. Protein: CASSLDRQLFYE. The CDR3 in full is CASSLDRQLFYEQYF.

This clone is classed as medium-sized by frequency. The DNA ends 3 residues before the CDR3 does, and the rest of the CDR3 is filled in from the germline J gene. This sequence joins TRBV18 and TRBJ2-5, with 9 bases identical to TRBD2. The CDR3 runs to 16 residues. Unmatched junction bases numbered 8, after V lost 6 bases and J lost 0 bases. Germline V gene data show CDR1 as KGHSH and CDR2 as LQKENI. CDR3 DNA, as far as it was read: TGTGCCAGCTCTTTACAACTAGCGGGCCACCAAGAGACC. It encodes CASSLQLAGHQET. The whole CDR3 protein is CASSLQLAGHQETQYF.

This clone is called medium-sized based on its frequency. The observed sequence ends 3 residues before the CDR3 terminus, with the missing tail filled in from the germline J gene. The identical CDR3 is also encoded by other nucleotide sequences in the sample. The chain is built from TRBV28 and TRBJ1-4; no clear D. The CDR3 covers 16 residues. V lost 2 bases and J lost 0, with 10 bases in between. Germline values: CDR1 MDHEN, CDR2 SYDVKM. The CDR3 sequence: CASSLEAVATNEKLFF. CDR3 DNA (partial): TGTGCCAGCAGTTTAGAGGCCGTTGCAACTAATGAAAAA.

In the case of this clone: The CDR3 is cut off 3 residues early in the read; its end comes from the germline J gene. J is TRBJ2-3 and V is TRBV29-1, with 9 bases that match TRBD1. CDR3 length: 14 amino acids. Germline-derived CDR1 and CDR2 are SQVTM and ANQGSEA. V was clipped by 7 bases and J by 3 bases; unmatched bases: 8. Partial CDR3 DNA: TGCAGCGCAGAACAGGGGGCATTTACAGATACG. This gives the protein CSAEQGAFTDT. The entire CDR3 protein is CSAEQGAFTDTQYF.